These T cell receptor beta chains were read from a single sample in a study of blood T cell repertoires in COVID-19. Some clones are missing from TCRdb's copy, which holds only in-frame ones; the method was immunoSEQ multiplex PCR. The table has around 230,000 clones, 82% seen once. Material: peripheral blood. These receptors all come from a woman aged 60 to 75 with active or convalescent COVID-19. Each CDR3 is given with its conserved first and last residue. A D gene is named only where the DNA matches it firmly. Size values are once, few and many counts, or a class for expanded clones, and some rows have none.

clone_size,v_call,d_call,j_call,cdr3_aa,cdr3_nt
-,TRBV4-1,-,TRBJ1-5,CASSQILQGPNQPQHF,TGCGCCAGCAGCCAGATCCTACAGGGTCCTAATCAGCCCCAGCATTTT
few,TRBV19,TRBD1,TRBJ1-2,CASRKGQGADYGYTF,TGTGCCAGTAGAAAAGGACAGGGGGCCGACTATGGCTACACCTTC
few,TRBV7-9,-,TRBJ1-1,CASSLVATEAFF,TGTGCCAGCAGCTTAGTGGCCACTGAAGCTTTCTTT
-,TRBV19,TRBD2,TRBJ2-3,CASSIDGSGGRDTQYF,TGTGCCAGTAGTATAGACGGTAGCGGGGGGCGTGATACGCAGTATTTT
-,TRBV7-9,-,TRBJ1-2,CASSLDPYRENGYTF,TGTGCCAGCAGCTTAGATCCCTACAGGGAGAATGGCTACACCTTC
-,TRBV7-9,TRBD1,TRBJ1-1,CASTSGQGNTEAFF,TGTGCCAGCACCTCAGGACAGGGGAACACTGAAGCTTTCTTT
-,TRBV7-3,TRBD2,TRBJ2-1,CASSPTSGFYNEQFF,TGTGCCAGCAGCCCGACTAGCGGCTTCTACAATGAGCAGTTCTTC
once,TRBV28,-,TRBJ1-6,CASRLSSYNSPLHF,TGTGCCAGCAGATTGAGCTCCTATAATTCACCCCTCCACTTT
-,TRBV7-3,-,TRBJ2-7,CASSPRQDSYEQYF,TGTGCCAGCAGCCCAAGACAGGACTCCTACGAGCAGTACTTC
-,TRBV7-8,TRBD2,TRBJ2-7,CASSLGGGRRVSYEQYF,TGTGCCAGCAGCTTAGGGGGGGGTCGGCGGGTGAGCTACGAGCAGTACTTC
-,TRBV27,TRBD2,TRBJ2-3,CASSLSVGLADISTDTQYF,TGTGCCAGCAGTTTATCGGTGGGACTAGCGGATATCAGCACAGATACGCAGTATTTT
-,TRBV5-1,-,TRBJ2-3,CASSLQGSTDTQYF,TGCGCCAGCAGCTTGCAGGGAAGTACAGATACGCAGTATTTT
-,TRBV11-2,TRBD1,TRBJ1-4,CASSLVPDRDEKLFF,TGTGCCAGCAGCTTAGTCCCAGACAGGGATGAAAAACTGTTTTTT
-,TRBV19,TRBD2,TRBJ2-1,CASSIRASGNNEQFF,TGTGCCAGTAGTATAAGGGCTAGCGGAAACAATGAGCAGTTCTTC
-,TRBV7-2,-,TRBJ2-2,CASSRDTNTGELFF,TGTGCCAGCAGCCGGGACACCAACACCGGGGAGCTGTTTTTT
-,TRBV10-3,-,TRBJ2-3,CAISDPNERGTDTQYF,TGTGCCATCAGTGACCCTAACGAGCGGGGCACAGATACGCAGTATTTT
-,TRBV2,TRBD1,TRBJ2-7,CASSFMGQSDEQYF,TGTGCCAGCAGTTTTATGGGACAGTCGGACGAGCAGTACTTC
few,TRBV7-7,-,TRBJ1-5,CASSFLGGGNQPQHF,TGTGCTAGCAGCTTCTTGGGGGGGGGCAATCAGCCCCAGCATTTT
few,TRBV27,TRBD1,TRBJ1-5,CASSHTGEGQPQHF,TGTGCCAGCAGCCATACAGGGGAAGGTCAGCCCCAGCATTTT
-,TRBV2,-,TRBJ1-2,CASSETGGYTF,TGTGCCAGCAGTGAAACGGGGGGCTACACCTTC
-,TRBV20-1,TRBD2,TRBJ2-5,CSASSSAGGLPETQYF,TGCAGTGCTAGTTCTTCGGCGGGGGGGCTCCCTGAGACCCAGTACTTC
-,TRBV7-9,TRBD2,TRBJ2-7,CASSSRASGELYEQYF,TGTGCCAGCAGCTCCAGGGCTAGCGGGGAATTGTACGAGCAGTACTTC
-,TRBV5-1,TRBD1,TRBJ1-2,CASSLAAGQQNYGYTF,TGCGCCAGCAGCTTGGCCGCGGGACAGCAAAACTATGGCTACACCTTC
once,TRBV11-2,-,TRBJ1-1,CASSFGDLNTEAFF,TGTGCCAGCAGCTTTGGAGACTTGAACACTGAAGCTTTCTTT
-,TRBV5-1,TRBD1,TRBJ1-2,CASSLDAGTGVPYGYTF,TGCGCCAGCAGCTTGGATGCGGGGACAGGGGTACCCTATGGCTACACCTTC
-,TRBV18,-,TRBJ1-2,CASSPSAARANYGYTF,TGTGCCAGCTCACCCAGTGCGGCCAGAGCTAACTATGGCTACACCTTC
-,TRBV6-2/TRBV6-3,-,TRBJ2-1,CASSLTQNREQFF,TGTGCCAGCAGCTTAACACAGAACAGGGAGCAGTTCTTC
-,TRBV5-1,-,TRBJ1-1,CASSFAQWGMNTEAFF,TGCGCCAGCAGCTTTGCCCAGTGGGGCATGAACACTGAAGCTTTCTTT
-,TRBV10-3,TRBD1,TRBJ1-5,CAISGDRDQPQHF,TGTGCCATCAGTGGGGACAGAGATCAGCCCCAGCATTTT
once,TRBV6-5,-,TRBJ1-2,CASSYSSSYGYTF,TGTGCCAGCAGTTACTCTTCCAGTTATGGCTACACCTTC
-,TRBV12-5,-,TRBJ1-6,CASGLVDSPLHF,TGTGCTAGTGGTTTGGTCGATTCACCCCTCCACTTT
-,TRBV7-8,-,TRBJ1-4,CASSLAESGKLFF,TGTGCCAGCAGCCTAGCCGAATCGGGAAAACTGTTTTTT
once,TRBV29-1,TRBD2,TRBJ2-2,CSVEEAGVNTGELFF,TGCAGCGTTGAAGAGGCGGGGGTCAACACCGGGGAGCTGTTTTTT
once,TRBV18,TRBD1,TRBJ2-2,CASSPNTGGTGELFF,TGTGCCAGCTCACCAAATACAGGGGGAACCGGGGAGCTGTTTTTT
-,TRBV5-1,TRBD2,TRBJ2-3,CASNGGTDTQYF,TGCGCCAGCAACGGGGGGACAGATACGCAGTATTTT
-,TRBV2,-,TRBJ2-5,CASSEDLPEHQYF,TGTGCCAGCAGTGAAGATTTGCCGGAGCACCAGTACTTC
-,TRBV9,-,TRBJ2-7,CASSVAGTSPYEQYF,TGTGCCAGCAGCGTAGCCGGGACATCCCCCTACGAGCAGTACTTC
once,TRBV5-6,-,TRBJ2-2,CASSLPVGRGELFF,TGTGCCAGCAGCTTGCCGGTGGGCAGGGGGGAGCTGTTTTTT
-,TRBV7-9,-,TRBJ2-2,CASSLVRAANTGELFF,TGTGCCAGCAGCTTAGTTAGAGCGGCGAACACCGGGGAGCTGTTTTTT
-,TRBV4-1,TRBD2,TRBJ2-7,CASSHLAGPLYEQYF,TGCGCCAGCAGCCATCTAGCGGGGCCTCTTTACGAGCAGTACTTC